A single sample gave rise to the 17 T cell receptor beta chains below, sequenced in a study of blood T cell repertoires in COVID-19. Sequencing was performed with immunoSEQ multiplex PCR; in TCRdb, only in-frame clones are kept and a portion is missing. The profile shows 150,000 to 200,000 clones, over 80% of them singletons. Sequencing used peripheral blood. The receptors were gathered from a woman of 80 years or more with active or convalescent COVID-19.

The V gene is TRBV19, the J gene TRBJ2-1; 10 bases agree with TRBD1. V lost 8 bases and J lost 1; bases outside the gene matches: 8. The CDR3 totals 16 residues. Germline lookup yields CDR1 LNHDA and CDR2 SQIVND (reference sequence). Here the CDR3 DNA reads TGTGCCAGTTCCGCCCGACAGGGGGCATCCTACAATGAGCAGTTCTTC. Translation gives CASSARQGASYNEQFF.

This clone was counted between two and nine times. The gene calls are TRBV7-2 and TRBJ1-1, with 8 bases matching TRBD1. The CDR3 covers 12 residues. Germline CDR1 and CDR2: SGHTA and FQGNSA. The J segment lost 7 bases and the V segment lost 4 bases, leaving 2 bases of the junction unmatched. This CDR3 reads CASSSTGGEAFF. For the CDR3, the DNA is TGTGCCAGCAGCTCTACAGGGGGTGAAGCTTTCTTT.

This clone was observed a handful of times. The V gene is TRBV5-1, the J gene TRBJ2-7, with TRBD1 identical over 10 bases. V shed 2 bases and J 3 bases; nucleotides not matched to a gene: 2. Germline lookup yields CDR1 SGHRS and CDR2 YFSETQ. CDR3 size: 14 residues. The CDR3 DNA reads TGCGCCAGCAGCTTCGGACAGGGGGGCTACGAGCAGTACTTC. This codes for CASSFGQGGYEQYF.

This clone was observed once. The chain employs TRBV7-9 and TRBJ2-7; TRBD2 might be the D (6 bases). Germline V lookup: CDR1 SEHNR, CDR2 FQNEAQ (reference sequence). The CDR3 extends over 16 amino acids. Trimming shortened V by 1 base and J by 0 bases, and 13 bases separated the two germline ends. The DNA of the CDR3 is TGTGCCAGCAGCTTAGTCTCGGGAGCCCTCTCCTACGAGCAGTACTTC. Its translation is CASSLVSGALSYEQYF.

A note on this clone: In the same sample, other DNA sequences code for this CDR3. This chain joins TRBV18 and TRBJ2-2; maybe TRBD1 (5 bases). V lost 0 bases, J lost 1 base, and 6 bases lay in between. Per germline, CDR1 KGHSH and CDR2 LQKENI. CDR3 size: 15 residues. CDR3 protein: CASSPPTGNTGELFF. CDR3 nucleotides: TGTGCCAGCTCACCACCAACAGGGAACACCGGGGAGCTGTTTTTT.

V is TRBV6-1 and J is TRBJ2-6; D is perhaps TRBD1 (5 bases). The V gene's germline CDR1 is MNHNS and CDR2 SASEGT. CDR3 length: 16 amino acids. Trimming pared 2 bases from V and 4 bases from J, leaving 12 bases between. The CDR3 spells CASSERGSPGANVLTF. Written as DNA, the CDR3 is TGTGCCAGCAGTGAAAGGGGCTCTCCGGGGGCCAACGTCCTGACTTTC.

This clone appeared once. This sequence joins TRBV6-5 and TRBJ2-5; D remains ambiguous. V shed 6 bases and J shed 5 bases, with 13 bases lying between them. The CDR3 runs to 13 residues. CDR1 is MNHEY, CDR2 SVGAGI, per germline. The DNA of the CDR3 is TGTGCCAGCAGCTTTTCTTATATGGAGACCCAGTACTTC. Protein product: CASSFSYMETQYF.

This sequence joins TRBV5-1 and TRBJ1-1, with unresolved D. Trimming shortened V by 0 bases and J by 4 bases, and 13 bases separated the two germline ends. The CDR3 consists of 15 residues. Germline loops: CDR1 SGHRS, CDR2 YFSETQ. The CDR3: CASSLGEGGSTEAFF. CDR3 coding DNA: TGCGCCAGCAGCTTGGGGGAGGGAGGAAGCACTGAAGCTTTCTTT.

This clone was detected only once. The V and J genes are TRBV19 and TRBJ1-2; no clear D gene. This CDR3 is 13 amino acids long. V gave up 0 bases and J gave up 6 bases, with 8 bases separating them. Germline CDR1 reads LNHDA; CDR2 reads SQIVND (reference sequence). This CDR3 is CASSIDLQNGYTF. The DNA of the CDR3 is TGTGCCAGTAGTATAGATCTACAGAATGGCTACACCTTC.

This chain uses TRBV6-5 with TRBJ1-2; 7 bases align to TRBD1. V lost 5 bases, J lost 3 bases, and 3 bases stayed unmatched. The CDR3 totals 13 residues. Germline V gene sequence: CDR1 MNHEY, CDR2 SVGAGI. The CDR3 DNA sequence: TGTGCCAGCAGTCCCGGACAGGACTATGGCTACACCTTC. It encodes CASSPGQDYGYTF.

This clone was seen once. The genes are TRBV9 and TRBJ1-2, with TRBD1 matching 12 bases. The CDR3 has 14 residues. Trimming removed 4 bases from V and 13 bases from J; junction bases left unmatched: 11. CDR1 SGDLS and CDR2 YYNGEE come from the germline V gene. CDR3 nucleotide sequence: TGTGCCAGCAGCCCCCAGGGACAGGGGGCGGGGGGCACCTTC. It specifies CASSPQGQGAGGTF.

The chain joins TRBV19 to TRBJ2-5; 12 nucleotides match TRBD1. The V segment lost 6 bases and the J segment 0 bases; nucleotides outside the gene matches: 5. This CDR3 has 16 amino acids. The germline V gene encodes CDR1 LNHDA and CDR2 SQIVND (reference sequence). Here the CDR3 DNA reads TGTGCCAGTAGCGGGGGGACAGGGGGCTACCAAGAGACCCAGTACTTC. Translating gives CASSGGTGGYQETQYF. The variable domain in full, completed from reference TRBV19 and TRBJ2-5, reads DGGITQSPKYLFRKEGQNVTLSCEQNLNHDAMYWYRQDPGQGLRLIYYSQIVNDFQKGDIAEGYSVSREKKESFPLTVTSAQKNPTAFYLCASSGGTGGYQETQYFGPGTRLLVL.

The rearrangement uses TRBV18 and TRBJ1-2; D remains unclear. Trimming took off 3 bases at V and 1 base at J, with 12 bases between the two ends. From germline, CDR1 is KGHSH and CDR2 LQKENI. The CDR3 runs to 15 residues. In DNA form, the CDR3 reads TGTGCCAGCTCACCTTCACAGAGAATTAACTATGGCTACACCTTC. Encoded protein: CASSPSQRINYGYTF. The variable domain in full, with the rest retrieved from reference TRBV18 and TRBJ1-2, is NAGVMQNPRHLVRRRGQEARLRCSPMKGHSHVYWYRQLPEEGLKFMVYLQKENIIDESGMPKERFSAEFPKEGPSILRIQQVVRGDSAAYFCASSPSQRINYGYTFGSGTRLTVV.

This sequence joins TRBV5-1 and TRBJ2-1, with 12 positions matching TRBD2. The CDR3 loop spans 16 amino acids. Trimming cost V 2 bases and J 6 bases; bases outside gene matches: 6. The germline V gene has CDR1 SGHRS and CDR2 YFSETQ. The CDR3, as DNA: TGCGCCAGCAGCTTAAGGACTAGCGGGGAAAGCAATGAGCAGTTCTTC. Translating gives CASSLRTSGESNEQFF.

V usage is TRBV2 and J usage is TRBJ1-3; TRBD1 might be the D (6 bases). V was trimmed by 1 base and J by 0 bases, leaving 19 bases between them. The CDR3 sequence is 19 residues long. In germline, CDR1 is SNHLY, CDR2 FYNNEI. CDR3 nucleotide sequence: TGTGCCAGCAGTGAAGGGCTTGGGGCAGGGGACCTCTCTGGAAACACCATATATTTT. Encoded protein: CASSEGLGAGDLSGNTIYF.

The chain uses TRBV11-3 and TRBJ1-2, with D unclear. The CDR3 has 12 amino acids. Germline-derived CDR1 and CDR2 are SGHNT and YENEEA. Trimming left V 3 bases short and J 1 base short, with 3 bases between. CDR3 in DNA: TGTGCCAGCAGCTTTAATAACTATGGCTACACCTTC. Residues: CASSFNNYGYTF.

This clone was observed a few times. V and J are TRBV7-6 and TRBJ1-3, with no clear D. Germline CDR1 is SGHVS and CDR2 is FNYEAQ. V lost 5 bases and J 4 bases, leaving 18 bases between the germline ends. The CDR3 spans 16 residues. CDR3 sequence (DNA): TGTGCCAGCAGCCCCCCCCATGGGAGCTCCGGAAACACCATATATTTT. Translating it yields CASSPPHGSSGNTIYF. The variable domain in full, with the rest retrieved from reference TRBV7-6 and TRBJ1-3, is GAGVSQSPRYKVTKRGQDVALRCDPISGHVSLYWYRQALGQGPEFLTYFNYEAQQDKSGLPNDRFSAERPEGSISTLTIQRTEQRDSAMYRCASSPPHGSSGNTIYFGEGSWLTVV.